This T cell receptor (beta chain) was observed in a study of cytomegalovirus exposure and HLA in healthy donors. With respect to this clone: Its antigen is as yet unknown.

The PCR used 60 Vbeta and 13 Jbeta primers. Data came from immunoSEQ multiplex PCR; TCRdb stores just in-frame clones and leaves some out. The data hold approximately 180,000 clones, with around 79% observed a single time. Study-level points and caveats: Immune exposure information comprised only CMV serostatus. Later analysis showed TCR association rates varying by HLA locus, highest for DRB1 and lowest for HLA-C. A missense variant in DCLRE1C was later tied to TCR beta V- and J-gene trimming. Roughly even sequencing depth across donors was the assumption behind the presence/absence analyses.

From germline, CDR1 is SGHRS and CDR2 YFSETQ. J gave up 5 bases and V 0 bases, and 8 bases lay outside the gene matches. The CDR3 has 17 residues. V gene TRBV5-1 combines with J gene TRBJ2-5, with 12 bases aligning to TRBD2. The sample was PBMCs. The receptor was derived from a woman aged 50 to 60 in good health and CMV-seronegative. The CDR3 loop reads CASSLASSGRAYETQYF. The DNA of the CDR3 is TGCGCCAGCAGCTTGGCCTCTAGCGGGAGGGCCTATGAGACCCAGTACTTC. Full variable domain (rest looked up from reference TRBV5-1 and TRBJ2-5): KAGVTQTPRYLIKTRGQQVTLSCSPISGHRSVSWYQQTPGQGLQFLFEYFSETQRNKGNFPGRFSGRQFSNSRSEMNVSTLELGDSALYLCASSLASSGRAYETQYFGPGTRLLVL.